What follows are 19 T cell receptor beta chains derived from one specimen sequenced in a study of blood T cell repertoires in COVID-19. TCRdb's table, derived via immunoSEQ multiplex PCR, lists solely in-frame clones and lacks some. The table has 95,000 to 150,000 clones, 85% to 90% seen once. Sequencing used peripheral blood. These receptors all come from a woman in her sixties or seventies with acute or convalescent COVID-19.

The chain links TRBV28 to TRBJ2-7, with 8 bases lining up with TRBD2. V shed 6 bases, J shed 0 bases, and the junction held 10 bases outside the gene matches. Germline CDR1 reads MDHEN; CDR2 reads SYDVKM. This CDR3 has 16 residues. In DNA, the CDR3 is TGTGCCAGCAGAAGAGATATAGCGGGGACCTCCTACGAGCAGTACTTC. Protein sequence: CASRRDIAGTSYEQYF.

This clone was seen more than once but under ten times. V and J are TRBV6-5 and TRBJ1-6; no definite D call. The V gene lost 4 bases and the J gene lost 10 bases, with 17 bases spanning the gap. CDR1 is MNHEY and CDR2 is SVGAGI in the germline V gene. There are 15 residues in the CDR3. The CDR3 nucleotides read TGTGCCAGCAGTTCGAACCTCGTGCAGTCCTCACCCCTCCACTTT. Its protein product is CASSSNLVQSSPLHF.

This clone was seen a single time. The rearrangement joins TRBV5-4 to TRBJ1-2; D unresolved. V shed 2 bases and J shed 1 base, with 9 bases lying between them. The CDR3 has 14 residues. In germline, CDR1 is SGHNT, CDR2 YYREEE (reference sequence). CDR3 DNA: TGTGCCAGCAGCTTCACAGAGCTTAACTATGGCTACACCTTC. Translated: CASSFTELNYGYTF. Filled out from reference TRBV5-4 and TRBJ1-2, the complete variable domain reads ETGVTQSPTHLIKTRGQQVTLRCSSQSGHNTVSWYQQALGQGPQFIFQYYREEENGRGNFPPRFSGLQFPNYSSELNVNALELDDSALYLCASSFTELNYGYTFGSGTRLTVV.

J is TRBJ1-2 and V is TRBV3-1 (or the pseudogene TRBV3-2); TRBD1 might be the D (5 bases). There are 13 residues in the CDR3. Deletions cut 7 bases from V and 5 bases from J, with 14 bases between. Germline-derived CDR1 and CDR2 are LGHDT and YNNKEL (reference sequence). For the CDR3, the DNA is TGTGCCAGCACCCCGTCGGGGGGGTATGGCTACACCTTC. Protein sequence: CASTPSGGYGYTF.

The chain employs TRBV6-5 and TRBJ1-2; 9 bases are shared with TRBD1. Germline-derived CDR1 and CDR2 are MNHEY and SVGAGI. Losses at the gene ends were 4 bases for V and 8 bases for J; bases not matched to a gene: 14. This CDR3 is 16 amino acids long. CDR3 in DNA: TGTGCCAGCAGTTCCTCGGGACAGGGTCTACCGGGGGGCTACACCTTC. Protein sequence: CASSSSGQGLPGGYTF.

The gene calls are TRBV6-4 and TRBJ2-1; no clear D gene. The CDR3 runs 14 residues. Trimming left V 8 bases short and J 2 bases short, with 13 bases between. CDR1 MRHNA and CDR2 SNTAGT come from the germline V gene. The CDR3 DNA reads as TGTGCCAGCGCGGCAGCCAACCCCTACAATGAGCAGTTCTTC. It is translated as CASAAANPYNEQFF.

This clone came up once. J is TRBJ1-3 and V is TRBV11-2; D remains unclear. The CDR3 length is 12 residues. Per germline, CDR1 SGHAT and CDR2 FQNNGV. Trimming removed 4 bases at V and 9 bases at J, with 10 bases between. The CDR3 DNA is TGTGCCAGCAGCTCGGAGTTCGGCACCATATATTTT. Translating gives CASSSEFGTIYF.

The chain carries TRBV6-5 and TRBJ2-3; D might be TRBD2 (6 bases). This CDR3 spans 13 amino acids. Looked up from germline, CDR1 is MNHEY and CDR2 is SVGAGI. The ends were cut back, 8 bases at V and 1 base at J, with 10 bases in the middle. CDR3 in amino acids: CASLREGTDTQYF. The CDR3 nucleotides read TGTGCCAGCCTAAGGGAGGGCACAGATACGCAGTATTTT.

CDR3 nucleotide sequence: TGTGCCAGCAGTTTAGAAACAGGGCCTCAGCCCCAGCATTTT. Protein product: CASSLETGPQPQHF. The chain employs TRBV28 and TRBJ1-5, with D possibly matching TRBD1 (6 bases). This CDR3 spans 14 amino acids. Trimming left V 2 bases short and J 6 bases short, with 11 bases between. Germline CDR1 and CDR2: MDHEN and SYDVKM.

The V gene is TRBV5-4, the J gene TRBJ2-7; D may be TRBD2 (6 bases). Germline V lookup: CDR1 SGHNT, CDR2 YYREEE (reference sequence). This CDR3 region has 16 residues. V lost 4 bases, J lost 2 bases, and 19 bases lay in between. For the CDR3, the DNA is TGTGCCAGCAGCCCCGGAGGGTCTTCCATCCCCTACGAGCAGTACTTC. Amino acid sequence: CASSPGGSSIPYEQYF. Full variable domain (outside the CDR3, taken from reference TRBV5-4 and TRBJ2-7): ETGVTQSPTHLIKTRGQQVTLRCSSQSGHNTVSWYQQALGQGPQFIFQYYREEENGRGNFPPRFSGLQFPNYSSELNVNALELDDSALYLCASSPGGSSIPYEQYFGPGTRLTVT.

The CDR3 loop is CASSSYGQPQHF. DNA of the CDR3: TGTGCCAGCAGTTCGTATGGCCAGCCCCAGCATTTT. This chain connects TRBV27 to TRBJ1-5, with D uncertain. V was clipped by 4 bases and J by 7 bases, with 8 bases between them. The CDR3 contains 12 residues. Germline CDR1 and CDR2: MNHEY and SMNVEV (reference sequence).

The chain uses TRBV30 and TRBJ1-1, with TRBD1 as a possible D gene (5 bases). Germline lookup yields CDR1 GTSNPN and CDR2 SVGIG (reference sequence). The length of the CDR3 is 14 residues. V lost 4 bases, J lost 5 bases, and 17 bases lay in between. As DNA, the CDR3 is TGTGCCTGGACCCGTTTAGGGGTCCGTACTGAAGCTTTCTTT. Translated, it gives CAWTRLGVRTEAFF.

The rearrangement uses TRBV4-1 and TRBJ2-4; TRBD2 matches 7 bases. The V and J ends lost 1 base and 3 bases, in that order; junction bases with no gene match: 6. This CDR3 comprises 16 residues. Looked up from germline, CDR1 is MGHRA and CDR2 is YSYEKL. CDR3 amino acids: CASSQAGGGGKNIQYF. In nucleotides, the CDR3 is TGCGCCAGCAGCCAAGCGGGGGGAGGAGGCAAAAACATTCAGTACTTC.

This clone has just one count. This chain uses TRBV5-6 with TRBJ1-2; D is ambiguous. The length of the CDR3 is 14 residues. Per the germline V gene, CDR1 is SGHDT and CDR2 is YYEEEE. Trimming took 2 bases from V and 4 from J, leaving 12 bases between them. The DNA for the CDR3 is TGTGCCAGCAGCTTAGAGGGAAGGAGCTATGGCTACACCTTC. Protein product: CASSLEGRSYGYTF. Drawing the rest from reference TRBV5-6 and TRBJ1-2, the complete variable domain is DAGVTQSPTHLIKTRGQQVTLRCSPKSGHDTVSWYQQALGQGPQFIFQYYEEEERQRGNFPDRFSGHQFPNYSSELNVNALLLGDSALYLCASSLEGRSYGYTFGSGTRLTVV.

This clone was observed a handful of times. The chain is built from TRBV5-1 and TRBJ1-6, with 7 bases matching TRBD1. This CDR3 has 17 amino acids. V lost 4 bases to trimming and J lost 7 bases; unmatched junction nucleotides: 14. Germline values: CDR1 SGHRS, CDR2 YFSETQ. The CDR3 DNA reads TGCGCCAGCAGCCCTATGACAGGGCCAAATTCAAATTCACCCCTCCACTTT. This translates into CASSPMTGPNSNSPLHF.

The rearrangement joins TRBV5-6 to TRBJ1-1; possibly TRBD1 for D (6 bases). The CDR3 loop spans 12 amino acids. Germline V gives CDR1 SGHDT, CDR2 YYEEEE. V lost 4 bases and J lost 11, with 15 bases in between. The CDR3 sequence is CASSAGTPSAFF. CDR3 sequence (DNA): TGTGCCAGCAGCGCAGGGACACCGTCTGCTTTCTTT.

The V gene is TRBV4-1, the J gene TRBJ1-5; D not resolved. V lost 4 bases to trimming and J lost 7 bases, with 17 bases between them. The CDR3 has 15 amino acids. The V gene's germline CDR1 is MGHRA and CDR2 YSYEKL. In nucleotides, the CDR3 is TGCGCCAGCAGCCTCCAGCCCACGGAGAGGCAGCCCCAGCATTTT. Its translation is CASSLQPTERQPQHF.

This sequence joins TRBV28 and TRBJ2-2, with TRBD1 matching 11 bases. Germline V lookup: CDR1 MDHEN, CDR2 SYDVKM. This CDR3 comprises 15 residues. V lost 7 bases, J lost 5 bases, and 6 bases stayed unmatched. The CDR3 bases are TGTGCCAGCACCCCCGGGACAGGGGGGACCGGGGAGCTGTTTTTT. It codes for CASTPGTGGTGELFF.

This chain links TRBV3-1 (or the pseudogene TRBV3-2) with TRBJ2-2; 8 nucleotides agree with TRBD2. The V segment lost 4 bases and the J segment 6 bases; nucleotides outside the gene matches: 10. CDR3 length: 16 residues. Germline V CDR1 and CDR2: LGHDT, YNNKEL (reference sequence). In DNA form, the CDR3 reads TGTGCCAGCAGCCCGGGCTCGGGGGGGCTCCCCGGGGAGCTGTTTTTT. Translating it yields CASSPGSGGLPGELFF.